This paragraph covers one T cell receptor beta chain sequence. This entry belongs to a study of Ad26.COV2.S vaccination and SARS-CoV-2 variants. Study-level information: Dosing was one shot or two shots 56 days apart.

As for treatment: about 20 received Ad26.COV2.S at low or high dose, single or two shots; roughly five received placebo; per-sample allocation not given. Specimen acquisition occurred on day 63 following the initial vaccine or placebo injection. The CDR3 consists of 18 residues. Trimming took 2 bases from V and 1 from J; bases not matched to a gene: 9. CDR1 is WNHNN, CDR2 SYGVQD, per germline (reference sequence). TCRdb keeps only in-frame clones here, not all; method: immunoSEQ multiplex PCR. The table lists 300,000 to 350,000 clones, roughly 90% of them singletons. The specimen was peripheral blood, collected in a trial of Ad26.COV2.S vaccine versus placebo. The rearrangement joins TRBV10-1 to TRBJ2-5; 11 nucleotides agree with TRBD2. The TCR sequence derives from a person aged 18-65 years who received the Ad26.COV2.S COVID-19 vaccine or a placebo. The CDR3 is CASSEGLAGGRLQETQYF. CDR3 sequence (DNA): TGCGCCAGCAGTGAGGGGCTAGCGGGGGGCCGTCTCCAAGAGACCCAGTACTTC.